This T cell receptor beta chain was captured by sequencing in a study of blood T cells in healthy people across ages. Study-level points and caveats: Donor CMV infection status was unknown, possibly confounding age-related changes in expanded clonotypes.

The authors ran a second PCR of about 6 to 11 cycles using a sample-barcoded 5' primer and a J-beta primer mix. TCRdb recomputed calls from the 5' RACE reads with MiXCR, one row per CDR3 protein. The sample holds 550,000 to 750,000 distinct CDR3 sequences, roughly 21% seen once. Peripheral blood, ten milliliters per donor, was collected. There are many counts of this clonotype. Antigen: not known. Input material: blood. This sequence originates from a man aged 65 to 85 in good health.

The CDR3 protein is CSAPAVVGWYNEQFF. The CDR3 bases are TGCAGTGCTCCCGCAGTAGTGGGGTGGTACAATGAGCAGTTCTTC. The rearrangement joins TRBV20-1 to TRBJ2-1; D uncertain. The CDR3 is 15 amino acids. Germline V gives CDR1 DFQATT, CDR2 SNEGSKA (reference sequence). The germline V and J ends were trimmed by 5 bases and 4 bases, with 18 bases remaining between them.